This TCR beta chain was identified in a study of CD8 T cells in Susac syndrome. RNA totalling about 0.5 to 1 ug underwent reverse transcription with random hexamers. The method of amplification for TCR beta CDR3 was immunoSEQ multiplex PCR, covering 54 Vbeta and 13 Jbeta. Using its own MiXCR run on the immunoSEQ multiplex PCR reads, TCRdb lists one record per CDR3 protein. The table lists 150,000 or so distinct CDR3 sequences, approximately 95% of them singletons. This CDR3 has 14 residues. Looked up from germline, CDR1 is SGHRS and CDR2 is YFSETQ. J gave up 4 bases and V 3 bases, and 3 bases lay outside the gene matches. Each Susac syndrome patient had definite or probable disease by recently defined criteria.

Sequenced input: CD4+ T cells from PBMCs. The J gene is TRBJ1-2, the V gene TRBV5-1, with 10 bases that match TRBD1. This clonotype originated in a human donor with Susac syndrome. CDR3 bases: TGCGCCAGCAGCTCCGGGACAGGGGTCTATGGCTACACCTTC. Residues: CASSSGTGVYGYTF.